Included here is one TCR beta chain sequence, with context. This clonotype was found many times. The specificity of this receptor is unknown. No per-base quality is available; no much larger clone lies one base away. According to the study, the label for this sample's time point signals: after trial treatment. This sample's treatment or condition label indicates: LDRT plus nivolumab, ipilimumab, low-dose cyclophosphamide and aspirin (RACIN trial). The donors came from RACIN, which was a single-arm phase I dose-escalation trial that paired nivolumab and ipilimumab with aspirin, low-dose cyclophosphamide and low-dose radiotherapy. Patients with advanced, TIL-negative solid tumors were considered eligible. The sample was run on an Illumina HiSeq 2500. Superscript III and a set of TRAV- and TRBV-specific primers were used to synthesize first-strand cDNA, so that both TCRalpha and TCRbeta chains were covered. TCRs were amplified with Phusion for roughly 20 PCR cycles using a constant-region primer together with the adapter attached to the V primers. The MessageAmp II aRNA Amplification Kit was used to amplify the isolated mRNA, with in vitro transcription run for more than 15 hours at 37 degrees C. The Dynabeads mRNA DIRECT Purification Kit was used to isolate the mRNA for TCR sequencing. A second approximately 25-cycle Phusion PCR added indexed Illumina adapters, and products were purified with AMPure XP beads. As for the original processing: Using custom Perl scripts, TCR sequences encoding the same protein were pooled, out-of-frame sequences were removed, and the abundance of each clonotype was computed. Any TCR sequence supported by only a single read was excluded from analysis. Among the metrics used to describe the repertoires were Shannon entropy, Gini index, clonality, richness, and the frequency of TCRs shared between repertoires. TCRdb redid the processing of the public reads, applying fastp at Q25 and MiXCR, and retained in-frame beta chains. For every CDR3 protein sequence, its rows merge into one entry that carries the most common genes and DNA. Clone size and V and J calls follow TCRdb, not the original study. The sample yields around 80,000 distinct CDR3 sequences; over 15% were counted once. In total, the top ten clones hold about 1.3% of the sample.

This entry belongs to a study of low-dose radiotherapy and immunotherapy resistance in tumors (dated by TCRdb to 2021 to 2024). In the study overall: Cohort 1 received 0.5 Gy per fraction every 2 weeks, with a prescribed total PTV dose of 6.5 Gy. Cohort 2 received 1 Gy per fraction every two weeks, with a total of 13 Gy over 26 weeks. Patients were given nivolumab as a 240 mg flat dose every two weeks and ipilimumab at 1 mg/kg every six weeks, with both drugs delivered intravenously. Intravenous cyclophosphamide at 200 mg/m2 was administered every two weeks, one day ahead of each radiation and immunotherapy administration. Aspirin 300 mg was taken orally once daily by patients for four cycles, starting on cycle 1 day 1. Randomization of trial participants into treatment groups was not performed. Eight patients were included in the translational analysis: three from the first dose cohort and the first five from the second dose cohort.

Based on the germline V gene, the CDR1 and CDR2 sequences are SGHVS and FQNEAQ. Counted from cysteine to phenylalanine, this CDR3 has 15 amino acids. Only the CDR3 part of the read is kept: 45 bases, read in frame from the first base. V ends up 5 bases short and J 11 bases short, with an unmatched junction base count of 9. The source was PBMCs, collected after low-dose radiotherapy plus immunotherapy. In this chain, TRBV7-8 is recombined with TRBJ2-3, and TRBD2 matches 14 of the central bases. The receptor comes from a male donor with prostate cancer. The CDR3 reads CASSPEGLAGGRQYF. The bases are TGTGCCAGCAGCCCGGAAGGACTAGCGGGAGGCCGGCAGTATTTT.